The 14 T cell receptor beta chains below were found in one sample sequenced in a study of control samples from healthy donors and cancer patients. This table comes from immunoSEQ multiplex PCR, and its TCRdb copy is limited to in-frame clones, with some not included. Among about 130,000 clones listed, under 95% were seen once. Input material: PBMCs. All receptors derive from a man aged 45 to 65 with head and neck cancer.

CDR3: CASRPEDYGYTF. CDR3 nucleotides: TGTGCCAGCAGACCGGAGGACTATGGCTACACCTTC. The chain couples TRBV12-3 or TRBV12-4 to TRBJ1-2; D gene uncertain. V was trimmed by 6 bases and J by 3 bases, leaving 8 bases between them. CDR3 length: 12 amino acids.

CDR3 DNA: TGTGCCGGAGAGGGTGGTGGCTCTGGGGGCTACGAGCAGTACTTC. Translated: CAGEGGGSGGYEQYF. The chain uses TRBV6-5 and TRBJ2-7, with D perhaps being TRBD1 or TRBD2 (5 bases each). Germline assignment: CDR1 MNHEY and CDR2 SVGAGI. With 11 bases removed from V and 3 bases from J, the gap between germline ends came to 23 bases. The CDR3 has 15 amino acids.

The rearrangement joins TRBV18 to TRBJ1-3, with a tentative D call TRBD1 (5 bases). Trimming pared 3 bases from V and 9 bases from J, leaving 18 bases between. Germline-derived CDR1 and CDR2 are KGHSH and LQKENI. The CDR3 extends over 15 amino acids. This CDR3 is CASSPGMDGTGTIYF. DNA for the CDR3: TGTGCCAGCTCACCGGGGATGGACGGGACCGGCACCATATATTTT.

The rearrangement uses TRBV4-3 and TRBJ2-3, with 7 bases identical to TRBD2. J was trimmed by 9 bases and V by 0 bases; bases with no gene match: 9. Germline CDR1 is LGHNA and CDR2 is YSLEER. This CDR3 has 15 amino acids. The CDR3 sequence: CASSQDSAGVETQYF. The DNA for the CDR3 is TGCGCCAGCAGCCAAGATTCTGCGGGGGTTGAAACGCAGTATTTT.

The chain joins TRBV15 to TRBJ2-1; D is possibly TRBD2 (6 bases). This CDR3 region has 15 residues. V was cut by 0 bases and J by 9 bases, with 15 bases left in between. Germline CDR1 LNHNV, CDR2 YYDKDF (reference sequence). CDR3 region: CATSRDRRGSGEQFF. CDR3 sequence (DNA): TGTGCCACCAGCAGAGATAGGCGGGGATCGGGTGAGCAGTTCTTC. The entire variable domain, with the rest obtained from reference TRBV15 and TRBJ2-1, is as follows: DAMVIQNPRYQVTQFGKPVTLSCSQTLNHNVMYWYQQKSSQAPKLLFHYYDKDFNNEADTPDNFQSRRPNTSFCFLDIRSPGLGDTAMYLCATSRDRRGSGEQFFGPGTRLTVL.

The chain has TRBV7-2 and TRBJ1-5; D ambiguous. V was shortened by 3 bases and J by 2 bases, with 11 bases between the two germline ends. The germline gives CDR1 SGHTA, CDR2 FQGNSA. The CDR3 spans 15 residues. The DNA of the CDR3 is TGTGCCAGCAGCTTCGGGCCCGGGGGCAATCAGCCCCAGCATTTT. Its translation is CASSFGPGGNQPQHF.

The chain's CDR3 is CASSSGQGEGQPQHF. In DNA form, the CDR3 reads TGTGCCAGCAGTTCAGGACAGGGGGAAGGTCAGCCCCAGCATTTT. This chain connects TRBV6-7 to TRBJ1-5; 10 nucleotides match TRBD1. TRBV6-7 is known as an ORF, though its function is uncertain. V gave up 4 bases and J gave up 6 bases; unmatched junction bases: 6. The CDR3 is made up of 15 amino acids.

CDR3 nucleotides: TGTGCCAGTAGTAGGGACAGGGTTTTCGCTGAAGCTTTCTTT. Its protein product is CASSRDRVFAEAFF. This chain joins TRBV19 and TRBJ1-1; 9 positions match TRBD1. CDR3 length equals 14 residues. The germline V gene encodes CDR1 LNHDA and CDR2 SQIVND (reference sequence). V lost 4 bases and J lost 6; bases outside the gene matches: 6.

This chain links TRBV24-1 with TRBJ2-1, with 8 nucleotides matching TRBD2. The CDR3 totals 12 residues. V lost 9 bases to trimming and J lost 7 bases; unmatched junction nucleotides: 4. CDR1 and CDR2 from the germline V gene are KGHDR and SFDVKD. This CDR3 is CATDSGKNEQFF. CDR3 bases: TGTGCCACCGATAGCGGGAAGAATGAGCAGTTCTTC.

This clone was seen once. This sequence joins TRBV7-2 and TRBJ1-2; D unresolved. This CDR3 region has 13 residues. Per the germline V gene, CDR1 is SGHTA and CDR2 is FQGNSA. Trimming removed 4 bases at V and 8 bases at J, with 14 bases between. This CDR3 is CASSSRESGGYTF. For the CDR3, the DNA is TGTGCCAGCAGCTCCCGGGAGTCTGGGGGCTACACCTTC.

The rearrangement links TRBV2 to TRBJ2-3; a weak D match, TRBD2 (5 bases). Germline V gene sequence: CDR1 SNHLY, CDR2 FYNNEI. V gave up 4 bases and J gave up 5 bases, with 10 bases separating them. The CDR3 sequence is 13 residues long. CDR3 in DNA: TGTGCCAGCAGTGCCGGGGTTGAAGATACGCAGTATTTT. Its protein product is CASSAGVEDTQYF.

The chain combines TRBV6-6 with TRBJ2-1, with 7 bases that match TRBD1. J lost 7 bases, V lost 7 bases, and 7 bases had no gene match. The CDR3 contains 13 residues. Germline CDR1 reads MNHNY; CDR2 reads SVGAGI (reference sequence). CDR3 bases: TGTGCCAGCACCGGGACAGAGATTAATGAGCAGTTCTTC. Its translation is CASTGTEINEQFF.

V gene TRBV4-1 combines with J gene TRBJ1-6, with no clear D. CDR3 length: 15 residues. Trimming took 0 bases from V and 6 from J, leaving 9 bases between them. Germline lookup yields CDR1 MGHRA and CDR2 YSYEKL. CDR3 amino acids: CASSQDQLLNSPLHF. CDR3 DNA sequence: TGCGCCAGCAGCCAAGATCAACTCCTTAATTCACCCCTCCACTTT.

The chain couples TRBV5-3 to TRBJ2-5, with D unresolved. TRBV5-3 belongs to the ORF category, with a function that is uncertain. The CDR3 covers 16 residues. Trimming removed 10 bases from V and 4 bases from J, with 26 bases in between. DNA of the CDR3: TGTGCCCTAAAGAACCCGAAGGGTCTCGAGCGAGAGACCCAGTACTTC. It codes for CALKNPKGLERETQYF.